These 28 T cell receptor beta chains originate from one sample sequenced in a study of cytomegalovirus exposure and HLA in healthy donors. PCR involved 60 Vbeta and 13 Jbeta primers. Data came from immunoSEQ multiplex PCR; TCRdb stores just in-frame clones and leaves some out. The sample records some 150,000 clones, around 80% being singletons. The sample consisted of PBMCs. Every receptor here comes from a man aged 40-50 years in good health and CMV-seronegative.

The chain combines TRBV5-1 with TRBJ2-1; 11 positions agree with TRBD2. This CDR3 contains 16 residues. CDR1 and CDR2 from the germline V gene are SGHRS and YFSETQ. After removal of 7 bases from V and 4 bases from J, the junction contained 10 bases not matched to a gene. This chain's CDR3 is CASVPSGGTTYNEQFF. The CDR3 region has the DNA TGCGCCAGCGTCCCTAGCGGGGGGACCACATACAATGAGCAGTTCTTC.

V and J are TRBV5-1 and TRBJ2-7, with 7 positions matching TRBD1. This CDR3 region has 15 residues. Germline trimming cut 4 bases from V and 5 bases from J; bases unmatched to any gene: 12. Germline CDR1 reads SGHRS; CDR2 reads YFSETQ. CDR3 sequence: CASSQSPGGIDEQYF. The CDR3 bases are TGCGCCAGCAGCCAAAGTCCAGGGGGTATCGACGAGCAGTACTTC.

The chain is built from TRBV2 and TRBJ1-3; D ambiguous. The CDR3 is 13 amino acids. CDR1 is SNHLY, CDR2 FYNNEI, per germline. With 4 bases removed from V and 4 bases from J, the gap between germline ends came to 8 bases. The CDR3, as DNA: TGTGCCAGCAGTGTTGGAGGGGGAAACACCATATATTTT. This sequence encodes CASSVGGGNTIYF.

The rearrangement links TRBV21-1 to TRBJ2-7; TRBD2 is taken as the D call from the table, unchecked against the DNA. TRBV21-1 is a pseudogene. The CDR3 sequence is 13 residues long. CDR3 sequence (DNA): TGTGCCAGCAGCAAAGAGCTCAACTACGAGCAGTACTTC. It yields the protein CASSKELNYEQYF.

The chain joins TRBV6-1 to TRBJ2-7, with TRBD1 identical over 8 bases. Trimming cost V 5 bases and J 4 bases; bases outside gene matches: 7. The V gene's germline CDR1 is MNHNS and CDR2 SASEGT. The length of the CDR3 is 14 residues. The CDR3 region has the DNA TGTGCCAGCAGTCCCCGGGACAGGTATTACGAGCAGTACTTC. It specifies CASSPRDRYYEQYF.

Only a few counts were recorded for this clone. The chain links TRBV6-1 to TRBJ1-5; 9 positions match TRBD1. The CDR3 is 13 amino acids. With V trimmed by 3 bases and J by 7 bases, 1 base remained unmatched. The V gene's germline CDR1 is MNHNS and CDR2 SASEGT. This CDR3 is CASSDGQGQPQHF. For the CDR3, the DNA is TGTGCCAGCAGTGACGGACAGGGGCAGCCCCAGCATTTT.

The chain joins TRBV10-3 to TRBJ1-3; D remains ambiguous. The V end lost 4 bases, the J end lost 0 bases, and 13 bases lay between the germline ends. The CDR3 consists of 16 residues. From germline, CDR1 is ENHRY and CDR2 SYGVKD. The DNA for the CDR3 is TGTGCCATCAGTGCCCCCGGGTCCACCTCTGGAAACACCATATATTTT. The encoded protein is CAISAPGSTSGNTIYF.

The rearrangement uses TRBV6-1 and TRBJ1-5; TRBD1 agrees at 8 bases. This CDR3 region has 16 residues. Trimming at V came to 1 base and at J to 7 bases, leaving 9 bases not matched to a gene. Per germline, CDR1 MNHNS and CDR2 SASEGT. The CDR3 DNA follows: TGTGCCAGCAGTGAAGGGAGGACAGGGATGGGCCAGCCCCAGCATTTT. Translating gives CASSEGRTGMGQPQHF.

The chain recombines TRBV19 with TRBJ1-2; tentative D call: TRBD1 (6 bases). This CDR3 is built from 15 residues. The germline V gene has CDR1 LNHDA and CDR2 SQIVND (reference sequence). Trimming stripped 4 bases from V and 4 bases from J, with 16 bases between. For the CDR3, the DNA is TGTGCCAGTAGTACAGGTCCGGGGGGGGCCTATGGCTACACCTTC. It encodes CASSTGPGGAYGYTF.

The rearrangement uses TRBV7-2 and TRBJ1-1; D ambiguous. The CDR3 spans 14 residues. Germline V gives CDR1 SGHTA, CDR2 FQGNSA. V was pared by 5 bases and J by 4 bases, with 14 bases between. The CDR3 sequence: CASSPSGRSTEAFF. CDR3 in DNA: TGTGCCAGCAGCCCTAGCGGGCGCTCCACTGAAGCTTTCTTT.

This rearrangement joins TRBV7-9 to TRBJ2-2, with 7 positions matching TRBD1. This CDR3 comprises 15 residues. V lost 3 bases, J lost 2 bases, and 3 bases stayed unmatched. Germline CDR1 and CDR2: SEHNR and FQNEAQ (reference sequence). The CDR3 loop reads CASSLGQINTGELFF. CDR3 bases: TGTGCCAGCAGCTTGGGACAGATAAACACCGGGGAGCTGTTTTTT.

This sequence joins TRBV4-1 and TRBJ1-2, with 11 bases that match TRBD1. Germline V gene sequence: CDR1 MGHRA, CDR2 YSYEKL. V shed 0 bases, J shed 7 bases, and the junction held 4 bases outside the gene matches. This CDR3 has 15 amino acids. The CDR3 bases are TGCGCCAGCAGCCAAGAAGGACAGGGGGCCGGTGGCTACACCTTC. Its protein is CASSQEGQGAGGYTF.

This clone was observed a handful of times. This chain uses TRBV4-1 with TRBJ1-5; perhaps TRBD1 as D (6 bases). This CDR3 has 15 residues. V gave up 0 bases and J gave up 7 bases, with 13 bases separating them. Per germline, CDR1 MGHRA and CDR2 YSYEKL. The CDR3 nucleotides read TGCGCCAGCAGCCAAGAAGGGGGAAGGGGGCAGCCCCAGCATTTT. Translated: CASSQEGGRGQPQHF.

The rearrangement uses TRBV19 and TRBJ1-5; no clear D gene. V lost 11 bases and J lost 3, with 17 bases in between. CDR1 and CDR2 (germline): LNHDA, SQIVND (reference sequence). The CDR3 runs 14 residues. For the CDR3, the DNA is TGTGCCGTGGAGGGCCCTTACTCCAATCAGCCCCAGCATTTT. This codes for CAVEGPYSNQPQHF.

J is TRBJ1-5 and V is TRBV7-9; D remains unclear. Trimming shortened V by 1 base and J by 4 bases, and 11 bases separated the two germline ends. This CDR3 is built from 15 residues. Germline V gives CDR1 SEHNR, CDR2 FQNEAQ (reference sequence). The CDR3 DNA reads TGTGCCAGCAGCTTAGATGGACCGGGGAATCAGCCCCAGCATTTT. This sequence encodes CASSLDGPGNQPQHF.

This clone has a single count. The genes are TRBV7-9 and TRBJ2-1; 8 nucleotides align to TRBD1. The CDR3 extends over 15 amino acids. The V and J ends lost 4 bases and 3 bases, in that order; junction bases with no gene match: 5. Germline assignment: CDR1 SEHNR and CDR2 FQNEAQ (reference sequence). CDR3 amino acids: CASSYQGASYNEQFF. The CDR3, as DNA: TGTGCCAGCAGCTACCAGGGGGCAAGCTACAATGAGCAGTTCTTC. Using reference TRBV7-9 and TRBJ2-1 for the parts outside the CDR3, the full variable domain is DTGVSQNPRHKITKRGQNVTFRCDPISEHNRLYWYRQTLGQGPEFLTYFQNEAQLEKSRLLSDRFSAERPKGSFSTLEIQRTEQGDSAMYLCASSYQGASYNEQFFGPGTRLTVL.

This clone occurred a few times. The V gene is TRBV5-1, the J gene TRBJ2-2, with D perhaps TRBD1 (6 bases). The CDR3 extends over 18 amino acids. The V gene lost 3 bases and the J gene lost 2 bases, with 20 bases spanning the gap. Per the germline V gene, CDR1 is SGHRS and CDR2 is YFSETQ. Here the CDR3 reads CASSSVPSGTFNTGELFF. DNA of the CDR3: TGCGCCAGCAGCTCCGTACCGTCCGGGACATTCAACACCGGGGAGCTGTTTTTT.

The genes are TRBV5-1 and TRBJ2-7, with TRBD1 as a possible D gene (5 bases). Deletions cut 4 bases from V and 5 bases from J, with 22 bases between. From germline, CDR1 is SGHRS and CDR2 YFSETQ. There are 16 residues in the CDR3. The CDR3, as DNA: TGCGCCAGCAGCCCCCGACCACAGGCGCCAGGCCACGAGCAGTACTTC. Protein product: CASSPRPQAPGHEQYF.

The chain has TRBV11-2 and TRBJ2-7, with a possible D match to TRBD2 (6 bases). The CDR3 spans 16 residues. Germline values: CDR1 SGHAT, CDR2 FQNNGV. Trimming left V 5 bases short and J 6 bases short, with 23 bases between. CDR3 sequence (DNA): TGTGCCAGCAGCGGGGTCGGGACTGGGAGACCTAGCGAGCAGTACTTC. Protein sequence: CASSGVGTGRPSEQYF.

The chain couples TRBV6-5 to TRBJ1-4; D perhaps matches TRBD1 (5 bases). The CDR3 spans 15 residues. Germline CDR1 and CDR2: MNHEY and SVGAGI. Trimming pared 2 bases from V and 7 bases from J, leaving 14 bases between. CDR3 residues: CASSYAGGAPEKLFF. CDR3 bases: TGTGCCAGCAGTTACGCGGGAGGGGCGCCTGAAAAACTGTTTTTT.

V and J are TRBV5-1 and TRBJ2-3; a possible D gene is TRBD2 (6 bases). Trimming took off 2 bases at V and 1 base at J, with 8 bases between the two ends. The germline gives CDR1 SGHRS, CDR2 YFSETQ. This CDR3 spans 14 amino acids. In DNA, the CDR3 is TGCGCCAGCAGCTTTGCTAGCGGCACAGATACGCAGTATTTT. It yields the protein CASSFASGTDTQYF.

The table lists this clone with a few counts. The CDR3 nucleotides are TGTGCCAGCACCCCGGGACAGGGGAACACTGAAGCTTTCTTT. It specifies CASTPGQGNTEAFF. The V gene is TRBV5-6, the J gene TRBJ1-1; 9 bases are shared with TRBD1. The germline V gene has CDR1 SGHDT and CDR2 YYEEEE. The CDR3 runs to 14 residues. J was trimmed by 1 base and V by 6 bases; bases with no gene match: 4.

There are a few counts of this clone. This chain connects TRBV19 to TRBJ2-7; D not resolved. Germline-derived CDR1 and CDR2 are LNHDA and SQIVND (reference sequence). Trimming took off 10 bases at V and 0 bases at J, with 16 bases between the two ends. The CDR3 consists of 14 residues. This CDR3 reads CATSDQVSSYEQYF. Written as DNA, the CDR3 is TGTGCCACTTCCGACCAGGTTAGCTCCTACGAGCAGTACTTC. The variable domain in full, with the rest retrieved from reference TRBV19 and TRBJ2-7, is DGGITQSPKYLFRKEGQNVTLSCEQNLNHDAMYWYRQDPGQGLRLIYYSQIVNDFQKGDIAEGYSVSREKKESFPLTVTSAQKNPTAFYLCATSDQVSSYEQYFGPGTRLTVT.

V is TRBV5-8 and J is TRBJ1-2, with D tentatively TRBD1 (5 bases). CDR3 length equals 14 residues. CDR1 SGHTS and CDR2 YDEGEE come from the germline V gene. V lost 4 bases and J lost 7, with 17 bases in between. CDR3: CASSDGAAYGGYTF. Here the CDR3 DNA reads TGTGCCAGCAGCGATGGGGCGGCCTATGGTGGCTACACCTTC. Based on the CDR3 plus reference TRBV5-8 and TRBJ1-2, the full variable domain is EAGVTQSPTHLIKTRGQQATLRCSPISGHTSVYWYQQALGLGLQFLLWYDEGEERNRGNFPPRFSGRQFPNYSSELNVNALELEDSALYLCASSDGAAYGGYTFGSGTRLTVV.

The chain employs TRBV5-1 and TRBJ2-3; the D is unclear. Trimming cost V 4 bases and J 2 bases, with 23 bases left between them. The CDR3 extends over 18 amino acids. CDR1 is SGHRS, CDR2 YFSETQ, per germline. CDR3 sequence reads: CASSLPPYTTSDTDTQYF. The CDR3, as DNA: TGCGCCAGCAGCCTTCCGCCTTACACCACCTCCGACACAGATACGCAGTATTTT.

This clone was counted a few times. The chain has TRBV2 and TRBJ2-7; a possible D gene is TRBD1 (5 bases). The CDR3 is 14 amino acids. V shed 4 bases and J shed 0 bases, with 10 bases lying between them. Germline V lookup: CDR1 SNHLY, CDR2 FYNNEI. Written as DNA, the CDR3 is TGTGCCAGCAGTGCCCAGGGTAGCTCCTACGAGCAGTACTTC. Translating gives CASSAQGSSYEQYF.

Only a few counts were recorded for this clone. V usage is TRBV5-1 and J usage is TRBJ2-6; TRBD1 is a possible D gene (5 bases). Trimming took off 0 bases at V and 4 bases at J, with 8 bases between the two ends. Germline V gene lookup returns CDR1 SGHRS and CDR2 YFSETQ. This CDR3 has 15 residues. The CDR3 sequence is CASSLEGEGANVLTF. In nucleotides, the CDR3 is TGCGCCAGCAGCTTGGAAGGGGAAGGGGCCAACGTCCTGACTTTC.

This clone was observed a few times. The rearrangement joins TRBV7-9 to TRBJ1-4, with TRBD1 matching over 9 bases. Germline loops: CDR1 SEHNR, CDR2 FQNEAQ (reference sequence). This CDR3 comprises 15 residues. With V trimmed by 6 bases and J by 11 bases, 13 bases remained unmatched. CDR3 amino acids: CASSHRDRESQKLFF. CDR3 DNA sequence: TGTGCCAGCAGTCACCGGGACAGGGAGAGTCAGAAACTGTTTTTT.